Listed below are T cell receptor beta chains from one sample, sequenced in a study of cytomegalovirus exposure and HLA in healthy donors. Data came from immunoSEQ multiplex PCR; TCRdb stores just in-frame clones and leaves some out. The sample gives some 160,000 clones, roughly 84% of which show up once; over 1.5% is in the top ten. Sequenced input: PBMCs. The origin of the receptors is a young woman in good health and CMV-seronegative. Each CDR3 is given with its conserved first and last residue. The D gene is left open where the match is weak.

TRBD2 TRBV10-2 CASRSGGATGELFF
- TRBV28 CASVWGGRTNEKLFF
- TRBV6-5 CASSYSGRDTEAFF
- TRBV19 CASSRGRNEQFF
- TRBV6-5 CASSYGYGKTQYF
TRBD2 TRBV28 CASRGEGGGRTDTQYF
- TRBV4-1 CASSPRAGFSGNTIYF
TRBD1 TRBV2 CATMPGQTELGPPAEAFF
TRBD1 TRBV19 CASSRDSSGANVLTF
- TRBV7-9 CASSSRETQYF
- TRBV27 CASRPLQGYYGYTF
TRBD1 TRBV18 CASSRGQGIDGYTF
- TRBV5-8 CASRLTGQAYGYTF
TRBD1 TRBV19 CASSRPGGNSPLHF
- TRBV19 CASSISSRRGQITDTQYF
- TRBV27 CASSHGGQPQHF
TRBD1 TRBV19 CASSRRTGKNTEAFF
TRBD1 TRBV5-1 CASSQGQGAYEQYF
- TRBV18 CASSFDTYEQYF
- TRBV19 CASPIREQYF
TRBD1 TRBV5-5 CASSFISGGRYEQYF
- TRBV7-9 CASSRAGGDTQYF
- TRBV18 CASSPRPEGSGNTIYF
- TRBV6-5 CASSSGGYNEKLFF
- TRBV7-9 CASSRSSQGPEAFF
- TRBV7-9 CASSLSAGVDEQFF
- TRBV27 CASSSRDTQYF
TRBD2 TRBV5-1 CASSLERGAYEQYF
TRBD1 TRBV6-4 CASSNQGSGGPLHF
- TRBV19 CASRFYRNTEAFF
TRBD1 TRBV5-5 CASSRDRAYYGYTF
TRBD2 TRBV2 CASTRPFSGGNTGELFF
TRBD1 TRBV30 CAWSAQDRYNEQFF
- TRBV14 CASSQKLRNTEAFF
TRBD2 TRBV18 CASSPMTGGHHEQFF
TRBD2 TRBV5-1 CASSFFILHLAGGGEQFF
TRBD2 TRBV4-1 CASSQGPWAGGTYNEQFF
TRBD2 TRBV7-6 CASSLVPNPGLAFHTAETQYF
- TRBV30 CAWRGAYNEQFF
- TRBV5-4 CASSEGGAGETQYF
TRBD1 TRBV4-1 CASSQQGAYGQFF
TRBD1 TRBV6-4 CASSDGRQGPDTQYF
- TRBV10-3 CAISDTTRSTDTQYF
TRBD1 TRBV6-1 CASREGGYRGKSNQPQHF
TRBD2 TRBV5-5 CASKPGTSGRSYEQYF
- TRBV6-5 CASSDTGFGQPQHF
TRBD1 TRBV2 CASRGDRAFGEKLFF
- TRBV7-9 CASEGRRYGNYGYTF
- TRBV18 CASSPFDRYEQYF
- TRBV5-1 CASSPRRMGLNYGYTF
- TRBV29-1 CSVVPGDGGQETQYF
- TRBV14 CASSLTGGSYEQYF
- TRBV11-2 CASSLTVSRDLYEQYF
TRBD1 TRBV10-2 CASGFFGTGVQETQYF
TRBD2 TRBV7-9 CASSPGLAGGPLYNEQFF
- TRBV5-1 CASRLISATNEKLFF
TRBD1 TRBV5-1 CASRTRGKDSNQPQHF